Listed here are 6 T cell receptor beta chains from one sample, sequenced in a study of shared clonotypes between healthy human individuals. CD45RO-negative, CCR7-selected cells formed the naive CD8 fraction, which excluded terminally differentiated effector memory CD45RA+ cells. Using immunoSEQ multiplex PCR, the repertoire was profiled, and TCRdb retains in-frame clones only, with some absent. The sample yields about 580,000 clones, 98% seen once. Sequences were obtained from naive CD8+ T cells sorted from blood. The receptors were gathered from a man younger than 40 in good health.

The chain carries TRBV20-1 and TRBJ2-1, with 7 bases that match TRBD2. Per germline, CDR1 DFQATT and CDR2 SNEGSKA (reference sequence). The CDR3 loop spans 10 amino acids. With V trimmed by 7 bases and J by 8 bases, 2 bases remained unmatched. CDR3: CSVAGYEQFF. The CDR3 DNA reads TGCAGTGTAGCGGGTTATGAGCAGTTCTTC.

Here the CDR3 DNA reads TGTGCCAGCAGTCCTAGCGGGAGTCCCGTCTCGAAACAGTACTTC. Protein: CASSPSGSPVSKQYF. The chain uses TRBV9 and TRBJ2-7, with TRBD2 identical over 10 bases. Looked up from germline, CDR1 is SGDLS and CDR2 is YYNGEE. This CDR3 has 15 amino acids. The ends lost 5 bases at V and 10 bases at J; junction bases unmatched: 15.

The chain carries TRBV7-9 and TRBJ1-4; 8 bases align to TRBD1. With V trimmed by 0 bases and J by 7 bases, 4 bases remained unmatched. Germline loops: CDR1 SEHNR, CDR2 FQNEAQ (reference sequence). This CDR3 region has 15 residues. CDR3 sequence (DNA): TGTGCCAGCAGCTTAGCTCGGACAGGGAGTGAAAAACTGTTTTTT. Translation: CASSLARTGSEKLFF.

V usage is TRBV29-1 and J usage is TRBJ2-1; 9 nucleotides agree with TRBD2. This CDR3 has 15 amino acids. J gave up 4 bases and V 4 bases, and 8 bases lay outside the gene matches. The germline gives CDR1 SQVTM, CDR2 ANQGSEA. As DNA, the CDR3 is TGCAGCGTTGCGTTAAGGGCGGGAGGGTACAATGAGCAGTTCTTC. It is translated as CSVALRAGGYNEQFF.

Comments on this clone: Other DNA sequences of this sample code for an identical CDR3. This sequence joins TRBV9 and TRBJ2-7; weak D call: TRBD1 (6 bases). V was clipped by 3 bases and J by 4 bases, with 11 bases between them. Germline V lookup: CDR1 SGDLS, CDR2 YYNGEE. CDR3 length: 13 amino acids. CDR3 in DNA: TGTGCCAGCAGCGGGGGGCGCGGGTACGAGCAGTACTTC. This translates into CASSGGRGYEQYF.

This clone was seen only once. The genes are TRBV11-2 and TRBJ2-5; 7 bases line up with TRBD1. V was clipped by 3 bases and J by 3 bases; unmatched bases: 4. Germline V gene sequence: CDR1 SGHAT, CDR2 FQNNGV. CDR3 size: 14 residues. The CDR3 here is CASSFRDREETQYF. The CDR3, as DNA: TGTGCCAGCAGCTTCCGGGACAGAGAAGAGACCCAGTACTTC.